This TCR beta chain was captured by sequencing in a study of CD4+ T cells in melanoma. Remarks on this clone: What it binds is unknown.

Whole-study results and caveats: A reported correlation linked neoantigen-specific CD4+ T cells to CD8+, macrophage and B cell function. Neoantigen-specific CD4+ T cells in melanoma reportedly had diverse differentiation states.

Clones were read by immunoSEQ multiplex PCR, and TCRdb kept only the in-frame ones, dropping some. Seen here are a few thousand clones, about 65% observed once, and the top ten hold about 30%. V trimming: 4 bases; J trimming: 5 bases; junction bases outside the gene matches: 9. CDR3 size: 14 residues. In germline, CDR1 is SGDLS, CDR2 YYNGEE. Sequencing was carried out using cells from a culture (not recorded whether cultured in vitro). This receptor was obtained from a human donor with melanoma. V is TRBV9 and J is TRBJ2-7; 7 nucleotides match TRBD2. The CDR3 protein is CASSPGGGEHEQYF. In nucleotides, the CDR3 is TGTGCCAGCAGCCCCGGGGGAGGGGAGCACGAGCAGTACTTC. Looking up the rest from reference TRBV9 and TRBJ2-7 gives the full variable domain: DSGVTQTPKHLITATGQRVTLRCSPRSGDLSVYWYQQSLDQGLQFLIQYYNGEERAKGNILERFSAQQFPDLHSELNLSSLELGDSALYFCASSPGGGEHEQYFGPGTRLTVT.